The 22 T cell receptor beta chains given below trace back to one sample, sequenced in a study of T cells in Graves' hyperthyroidism and ophthalmopathy. Amplified regions were TCR beta CDR3 sequences from RNA transcripts. First-round RT-PCR with HTBI primers amplified the TCR CDR3 region. TCRdb used MiXCR to reprocess the multiplex PCR reads, holding one entry per CDR3 protein. Of a few hundred thousand distinct CDR3 sequences listed, 15% to 19% were seen once; the top ten hold 7.3%. Sequenced input: blood. The receptors stem from a woman aged 25 to 39 with Graves' hyperthyroidism.

This clonotype was recorded at least ten times. CDR3 nucleotides: TGTGCCAGCAGTCCCGACAGGGTGATCCCTGAAGCTTTCTTT. This gives the protein CASSPDRVIPEAFF. V gene TRBV12-3 or TRBV12-4 combines with J gene TRBJ1-1, with TRBD1 matching 7 bases. Losses at the gene ends were 5 bases for V and 6 bases for J; bases not matched to a gene: 9. The CDR3 runs to 14 residues.

This clonotype has at least ten counts. The rearrangement joins TRBV7-2 to TRBJ2-2; no firm D call. Germline V lookup: CDR1 SGHTA, CDR2 FQGNSA. CDR3 length equals 14 residues. With 2 bases removed from V and 5 bases from J, the gap between germline ends came to 9 bases. This CDR3 is CASSLHGGTGELFF. In nucleotides, the CDR3 is TGTGCCAGCAGCTTACACGGCGGTACCGGGGAGCTGTTTTTT.

This clonotype came up many times. This chain links TRBV10-1 with TRBJ2-5, with unresolved D. The V end was cut by 1 base, the J end by 2 bases, with 5 bases between. The V gene's germline CDR1 is WNHNN and CDR2 SYGVQD (reference sequence). The CDR3 sequence is 13 residues long. This CDR3 is CASSEYLQETQYF. The CDR3 nucleotides read TGCGCCAGCAGTGAGTACCTACAAGAGACCCAGTACTTC.

The chain uses TRBV5-1 and TRBJ2-1, with unresolved D. The V and J ends lost 0 bases and 7 bases respectively, with 14 bases between them. Per germline, CDR1 SGHRS and CDR2 YFSETQ. This CDR3 has 15 amino acids. CDR3 region: CASSLGDFGYNEQFF. CDR3 coding DNA: TGCGCCAGCAGCTTGGGAGATTTTGGGTATAATGAGCAGTTCTTC.

The sample holds a few counts of this clonotype. This chain connects TRBV5-6 to TRBJ2-3; D not resolved. There are 16 residues in the CDR3. The V gene's germline CDR1 is SGHDT and CDR2 YYEEEE. The V end was cut by 2 bases, the J end by 1 base, with 14 bases between. CDR3 amino acids: CASSFRLRSGTDTQYF. The CDR3 DNA reads as TGTGCCAGCAGCTTCCGGTTGCGGTCTGGCACAGATACGCAGTATTTT.

This clonotype was seen a handful of times. This CDR3 reads CASSPGATRELFF. The CDR3 region has the DNA TGTGCCAGCAGCCCAGGGGCAACGAGGGAGCTGTTTTTT. This chain links TRBV9 with TRBJ2-2, with a tentative D call TRBD1 (6 bases). The V gene lost 4 bases and the J gene lost 9 bases, with 13 bases spanning the gap. Germline V gives CDR1 SGDLS, CDR2 YYNGEE. CDR3 length equals 13 residues.

This clonotype was seen ten or more times. V is TRBV6-2 or TRBV6-3 and J is TRBJ2-7; D possibly matches TRBD1 or TRBD2 (5 bases each). CDR1 is MNHEY and CDR2 is SVGEGT in the germline V gene. The CDR3 length is 15 residues. With 5 bases removed from V and 3 bases from J, the gap between germline ends came to 17 bases. The CDR3 sequence is CASSRTTRGVYEQYF. DNA for the CDR3: TGTGCCAGCAGTCGGACGACCCGGGGCGTCTACGAGCAGTACTTC.

There are many counts of this clonotype. V and J are TRBV2 and TRBJ2-3; D is ambiguous. With 3 bases removed from V and 0 bases from J, the gap between germline ends came to 10 bases. The V gene's germline CDR1 is SNHLY and CDR2 FYNNEI. The CDR3 is 15 residues long. CDR3 sequence: CASSDSGRSTDTQYF. CDR3 coding DNA: TGTGCCAGCAGTGATTCTGGCCGTAGCACAGATACGCAGTATTTT.

In its sample, this clonotype was seen a few times. This rearrangement joins TRBV10-3 to TRBJ2-3, with D perhaps matching TRBD2 (5 bases). Between the trimmed V and J ends, which lost 10 bases and 5 bases, there was a span of 10 bases. Germline V gene lookup returns CDR1 ENHRY and CDR2 SYGVKD. This CDR3 spans 11 amino acids. CDR3 protein: CATTAEDTQYF. CDR3 coding DNA: TGTGCCACCACAGCGGAAGATACGCAGTATTTT.

This clonotype was detected ten times or more. The chain is built from TRBV30 and TRBJ1-1; D ambiguous. CDR3 length: 11 amino acids. V was cut by 5 bases and J by 5 bases, with 9 bases left in between. Germline-derived CDR1 and CDR2 are GTSNPN and SVGIG (reference sequence). This CDR3 is CAWGEQTEAFF. The CDR3 nucleotides are TGTGCCTGGGGTGAACAGACTGAAGCTTTCTTT.

This clonotype has ten or more counts. J is TRBJ2-7 and V is TRBV3-1; possible D gene TRBD2, 6 bases. Germline CDR1 and CDR2: LGHDT and YNNKEL (reference sequence). The CDR3 has 14 amino acids. Trimming left V 0 bases short and J 3 bases short, with 9 bases between. The CDR3 DNA sequence: TGTGCCAGCAGCCAAGAGGGACTTAGCTACGAGCAGTACTTC. Its translation: CASSQEGLSYEQYF.

The gene calls are TRBV24-1 and TRBJ2-1; 8 positions match TRBD1. V gave up 4 bases and J gave up 8 bases; unmatched junction bases: 6. Germline V lookup: CDR1 KGHDR, CDR2 SFDVKD. The CDR3 totals 14 residues. The CDR3 loop is CATSDGQGIDEQFF. CDR3 nucleotide sequence: TGTGCCACCAGTGACGGACAGGGAATCGATGAGCAGTTCTTC.

As concerns this clonotype: A clone one base away is much larger, so this may be a read error. V gene TRBV11-2 combines with J gene TRBJ2-1; 11 bases map to TRBD2. The CDR3 runs to 16 residues. V was clipped by 7 bases and J by 11 bases; unmatched bases: 16. Per germline, CDR1 SGHAT and CDR2 FQNNGV. CDR3 DNA sequence: TGTGCCAGCAACTCTGGGTTGGGACTAGCGGCTTTTAAGCAGTTCTTC. Its translation is CASNSGLGLAAFKQFF.

This clonotype was detected many times. The chain recombines TRBV11-1 with TRBJ2-1; 7 bases agree with TRBD1. Per germline, CDR1 SGHAT and CDR2 FQDESV (reference sequence). V was clipped by 5 bases and J by 4 bases; unmatched bases: 8. The CDR3 contains 15 residues. The CDR3 loop reads CASSELTGIYNEQFF. The CDR3 bases are TGTGCCAGCAGCGAGTTGACAGGGATATACAATGAGCAGTTCTTC.

The rearrangement links TRBV12-3 or TRBV12-4 to TRBJ2-5, with TRBD1 as a possible D gene (5 bases). Between the trimmed V and J ends, which lost 5 bases and 5 bases, there was a span of 12 bases. The CDR3 totals 13 residues. As DNA, the CDR3 is TGTGCCAGCAGTCTCAGGGTCCGGGAGACCCAGTACTTC. Its translation is CASSLRVRETQYF.

In its sample, this clonotype was seen a few times. This chain links TRBV20-1 with TRBJ1-1; TRBD1 matches 7 bases. The J segment lost 2 bases and the V segment lost 2 bases, leaving 14 bases of the junction unmatched. This CDR3 is built from 17 residues. Germline CDR1 DFQATT, CDR2 SNEGSKA (reference sequence). CDR3 in DNA: TGCAGTGCTAGACGTTGGGTGGGGACAGCAAAAAACACTGAAGCTTTCTTT. Residues: CSARRWVGTAKNTEAFF.

There are many counts of this clonotype. J is TRBJ1-1 and V is TRBV3-1; D unclear. Germline CDR1 is LGHDT and CDR2 is YNNKEL (reference sequence). The CDR3 spans 16 residues. Between the trimmed V and J ends, which lost 7 bases and 1 base, there was a span of 19 bases. The CDR3 coding sequence is TGTGCCAGCACCCGTGGCCCCGTTTCGGGGAACACTGAAGCTTTCTTT. It encodes CASTRGPVSGNTEAFF. Supplemented by reference TRBV3-1 and TRBJ1-1, the full variable domain reads DTAVSQTPKYLVTQMGNDKSIKCEQNLGHDTMYWYKQDSKKFLKIMFSYNNKELIINETVPNRFSPKSPDKAHLNLHINSLELGDSAVYFCASTRGPVSGNTEAFFGQGTRLTVV.

The chain is built from TRBV11-1 and TRBJ2-1; TRBD2 aligns across 13 bases. Germline CDR1 SGHAT, CDR2 FQDESV (reference sequence). V shed 6 bases, J shed 9 bases, and the junction held 8 bases outside the gene matches. The CDR3 contains 15 residues. The CDR3 DNA reads as TGTGCCAGCAGTCGGGGACTAGCGGGAAAGAGTGAGCAGTTCTTC. Residues: CASSRGLAGKSEQFF.

This clonotype was recorded at least ten times. The V call is TRBV5-1, the J call TRBJ2-7, with D possibly matching TRBD2 (5 bases). Germline CDR1 and CDR2: SGHRS and YFSETQ. This CDR3 is 13 amino acids long. V lost 2 bases and J 3 bases, leaving 9 bases between the germline ends. The CDR3 here is CASSFEGGYEQYF. The CDR3 DNA is TGCGCCAGCAGCTTCGAAGGAGGCTACGAGCAGTACTTC. Full variable domain (missing parts from reference TRBV5-1 and TRBJ2-7): KAGVTQTPRYLIKTRGQQVTLSCSPISGHRSVSWYQQTPGQGLQFLFEYFSETQRNKGNFPGRFSGRQFSNSRSEMNVSTLELGDSALYLCASSFEGGYEQYFGPGTRLTVT.

The gene calls are TRBV20-1 and TRBJ1-1, with 9 bases lining up with TRBD1. The length of the CDR3 is 16 residues. V was clipped by 1 base and J by 1 base; unmatched bases: 7. Germline V gene lookup returns CDR1 DFQATT and CDR2 SNEGSKA (reference sequence). CDR3 residues: CSARVRTGAKNTEAFF. The CDR3 region has the DNA TGCAGTGCTAGAGTTAGGACAGGGGCGAAGAACACTGAAGCTTTCTTT.

With respect to this clonotype: A much larger clonotype is one base distant, so this may be a read error. The chain joins TRBV3-1 to TRBJ1-1; D call uncertain. CDR1 and CDR2 from the germline V gene are LGHDT and YNNKEL (reference sequence). This CDR3 is built from 14 residues. The V gene lost 6 bases and the J gene lost 4 bases, with 15 bases spanning the gap. The chain's CDR3 is CASSPHGSSTEAFF. CDR3 sequence (DNA): TGTGCCAGCAGTCCTCACGGCAGCTCCACTGAAGCTTTCTTT.

This clonotype was seen at least ten times. The chain joins TRBV6-1 to TRBJ2-3; possible D gene TRBD2, 5 bases. With 2 bases removed from V and 4 bases from J, the gap between germline ends came to 16 bases. Germline V lookup: CDR1 MNHNS, CDR2 SASEGT. The CDR3 is 16 residues long. The CDR3 DNA is TGTGCCAGCAGTGAATGGGGTCGGGAATGGGCAGATACGCAGTATTTT. It translates to CASSEWGREWADTQYF.